This T cell receptor (beta chain) was captured in a study of T cells after somatic rescue of genetic block. Sequencing was performed with immunoSEQ multiplex PCR; in TCRdb, only in-frame clones are kept and a portion is missing. The repertoire consists of 110,000 or so clones, with 85% to 95% occurring once and the leading ten covering less than 1.5%. Material: peripheral blood mononuclear cells (PBMCs). The receptor comes from a woman between 18 and 30 years old.

In nucleotides, the CDR3 is TGTGCCAGCAGCCAGGGACTAGCGGGGATCACAGATACGCAGTATTTT. This encodes CASSQGLAGITDTQYF. This chain joins TRBV4-2 and TRBJ2-3; TRBD2 aligns across 13 bases. CDR3 length: 16 residues. The junction had 2 bases not matched to a gene; V was cut back by 3 bases and J by 2 bases. Germline loops: CDR1 LGHNA, CDR2 YNFKEQ.